The 10 T cell receptor beta chains listed next were all sequenced from one sample in a study of T cells in Graves' hyperthyroidism and ophthalmopathy (dated 2019 in TCRdb). The library was prepared using multiplex PCR. The data were produced on an Illumina HiSeq 2000. TCR beta CDR3 regions were amplified from RNA transcripts. The first round of RT-PCR for the TCR CDR3 was performed with the HTBI primer set and the Qiagen OneStep RT-PCR kit. TCRdb cleaned the public reads at Q25 with fastp, built clones with MiXCR and kept in-frame beta chains. Entries are consolidated by CDR3 protein sequence, retaining the most common genes and DNA. The sample table holds around 620,000 distinct CDR3 sequences, of which around 42% were seen once. The top ten clones comprise 19% of the sample. Material for sequencing was peripheral blood or thyroid tissue (not recorded which). These receptors were collected from an adult woman with Graves' disease, either hyperthyroidism or ophthalmopathy (not recorded which).

The gene calls are TRBV10-3 and TRBJ1-2; D remains unclear. Germline CDR1 reads ENHRY; CDR2 reads SYGVKD. V lost 3 bases to trimming and J lost 6 bases, with 14 bases between them. The CDR3 contains 14 residues. CDR3 residues: CAISDRGQSDGYTF. CDR3 in DNA: TGTGCCATCAGTGATCGGGGTCAATCGGATGGCTACACCTTC.

This clonotype was seen many times. The chain combines TRBV7-9 with TRBJ1-1; D uncertain. V was pared by 2 bases and J by 1 base, with 5 bases between. Germline-derived CDR1 and CDR2 are SEHNR and FQNEAQ (reference sequence). The CDR3 loop spans 13 amino acids. The DNA for the CDR3 is TGTGCCAGCAGCTTATACGAGAACACTGAAGCTTTCTTT. Translation gives CASSLYENTEAFF.

This clonotype was recorded many times. The CDR3 reads CASPGTYLNTEAFF. The CDR3 DNA sequence: TGTGCCAGTCCCGGGACATATTTGAACACTGAAGCTTTCTTT. The gene calls are TRBV6-1 and TRBJ1-1, with D possibly TRBD1 on 6 matching bases. Trimming took 9 bases from V and 0 from J, leaving 14 bases between them. Germline V lookup: CDR1 MNHNS, CDR2 SASEGT. CDR3 length: 14 residues.

The chain is built from TRBV7-2 and TRBJ2-6; D gene ambiguous. The CDR3 totals 13 residues. CDR1 SGHTA and CDR2 FQGNSA come from the germline V gene. With 1 base removed from V and 9 bases from J, the gap between germline ends came to 7 bases. CDR3 coding DNA: TGTGCCAGCAGCTTAGGGCAGAACAACGTCCTGACTTTC. This gives the protein CASSLGQNNVLTF.

The rearrangement links TRBV5-6 to TRBJ1-1; 9 bases fit TRBD1. Unmatched junction bases numbered 3, after V lost 0 bases and J lost 6 bases. CDR1 is SGHDT and CDR2 is YYEEEE in the germline V gene. This CDR3 comprises 14 residues. The CDR3 loop reads CASSLGTGGAEAFF. As DNA, the CDR3 is TGTGCCAGCAGCTTGGGCACAGGGGGCGCTGAAGCTTTCTTT.

The chain carries TRBV11-2 and TRBJ1-2; D is unresolved. Germline V lookup: CDR1 SGHAT, CDR2 FQNNGV. This CDR3 spans 13 amino acids. V was cut by 3 bases and J by 6 bases, with 11 bases left in between. The CDR3 DNA reads as TGTGCCAGCAGCTTTCCCGGGATACATGGCTACACCTTC. As protein: CASSFPGIHGYTF.

The chain is built from TRBV20-1 and TRBJ2-5, with 14 bases that match TRBD2. CDR3 size: 17 residues. Losses at the gene ends were 2 bases for V and 4 bases for J; bases not matched to a gene: 9. The germline V gene encodes CDR1 DFQATT and CDR2 SNEGSKA (reference sequence). The CDR3, as DNA: TGCAGTGCTAGAAATTTGACTAGCGGGAGGGCTGGAGAGACCCAGTACTTC. Its translation: CSARNLTSGRAGETQYF.

This clonotype was picked up one time. The V gene is TRBV2, the J gene TRBJ1-4; 7 bases agree with TRBD1. CDR3 size: 18 residues. V lost 7 bases and J lost 5; bases outside the gene matches: 19. Germline assignment: CDR1 SNHLY and CDR2 FYNNEI. The CDR3 DNA is TGTGCCAGCACTTGGGGCCCAGCCGCAGGGGGGGACAATGAAAAACTGTTTTTT. Amino acids: CASTWGPAAGGDNEKLFF.

This chain connects TRBV29-1 to TRBJ1-2; D ambiguous. V lost 4 bases and J lost 0, with 15 bases in between. This CDR3 contains 15 residues. CDR1 and CDR2 (germline): SQVTM, ANQGSEA. This CDR3 reads CSVVVMDVANYGYTF. The CDR3 coding sequence is TGCAGCGTTGTGGTGATGGACGTCGCTAACTATGGCTACACCTTC.

As to this clonotype: A much larger clone is a single base away; this may be a read error. This chain connects TRBV28 to TRBJ1-2, with TRBD1 matching over 7 bases. The CDR3 length is 14 residues. CDR1 is MDHEN, CDR2 SYDVKM, per germline. The ends lost 4 bases at V and 8 bases at J; junction bases unmatched: 10. The CDR3 nucleotides are TGTGCCAGCAGTTCCCAACCTACAGGGGACGGCTACACCTTC. Translated: CASSSQPTGDGYTF.